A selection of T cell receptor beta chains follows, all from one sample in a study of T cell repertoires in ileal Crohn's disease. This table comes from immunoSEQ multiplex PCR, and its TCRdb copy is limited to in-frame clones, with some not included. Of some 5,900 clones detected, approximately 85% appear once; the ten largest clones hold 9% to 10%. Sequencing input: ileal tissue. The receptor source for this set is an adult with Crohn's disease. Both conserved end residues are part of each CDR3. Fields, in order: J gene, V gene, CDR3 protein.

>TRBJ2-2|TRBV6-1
CASSGFTVSSNTGELFF
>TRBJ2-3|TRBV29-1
CSARTGTSTDTQYF
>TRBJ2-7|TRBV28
CASRASGGSYEQYF
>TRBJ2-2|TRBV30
CAWGDATGGTGELFF
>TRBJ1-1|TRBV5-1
CASSLGQAASEAFF
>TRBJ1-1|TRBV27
CASSLGRGTEAFF
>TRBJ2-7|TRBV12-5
CASGKERGAYEQYF
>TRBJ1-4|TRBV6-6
CASSYEGGTNEKLFF
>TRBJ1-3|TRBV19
CASSMGYPGISGNTIYF
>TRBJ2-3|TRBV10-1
CASSLTSGGAGDTQYF
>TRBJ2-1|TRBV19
CASTKLAGVYEQFF
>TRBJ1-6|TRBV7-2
CASSLRDSNSPLHF
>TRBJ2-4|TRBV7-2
CASSRPGTGIKNIQYF
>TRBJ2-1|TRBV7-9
CASSPQQGYNEQFF
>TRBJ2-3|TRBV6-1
CASSEVGGGTDTQYF
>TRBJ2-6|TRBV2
CASSKGDRGSGANVLTF
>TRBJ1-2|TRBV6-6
CASSTLGGPNYGYTF
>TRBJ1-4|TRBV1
CTSSATGVTEKLFF
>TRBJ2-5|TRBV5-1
CASSFSGGAGETQYF
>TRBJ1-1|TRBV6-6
CASRGQGENTEAFF
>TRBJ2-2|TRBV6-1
CASSEGTANTGELFF
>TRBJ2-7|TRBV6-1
CASSADTGTPGEQYF
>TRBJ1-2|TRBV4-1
CASSQRQGSNYGYTF
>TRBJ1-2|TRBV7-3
CARTVRGASYGYTF
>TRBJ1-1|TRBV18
CASSPQDGGTEAFF
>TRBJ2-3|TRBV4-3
CAAGTDTQYF
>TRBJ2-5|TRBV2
CASRSTGLWETQYF
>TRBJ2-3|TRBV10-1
CASSEGAGLGADTQYF
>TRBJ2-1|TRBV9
CASSVRVAGSNEQFF
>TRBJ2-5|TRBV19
CASGLQGREYF
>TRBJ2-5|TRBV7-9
CASSLTASGGNQETQYF
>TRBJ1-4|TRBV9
CASSVGPSTNEKLFF
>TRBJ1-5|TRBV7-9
CASSLGQGNQPQHF
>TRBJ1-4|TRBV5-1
CASSSTGGEVEKLFF
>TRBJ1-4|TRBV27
CASREGGTINEKLFF
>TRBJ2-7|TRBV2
CASRINRFSLYEQYF
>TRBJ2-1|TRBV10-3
CATTGLAGGNEQFF
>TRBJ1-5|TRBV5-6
CASSLGQFNQPQHF
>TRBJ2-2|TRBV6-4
CASSPETNTGELFF
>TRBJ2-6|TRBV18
CASSGTASGANVLTF
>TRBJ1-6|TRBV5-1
CASSLGGVDSPLHF
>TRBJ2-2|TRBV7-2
CASSLVRGSTGELFF
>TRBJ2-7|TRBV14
CASSQNTGDYEQYF
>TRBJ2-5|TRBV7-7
CASAAGGNVKTQYF
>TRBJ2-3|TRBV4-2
CASSQDGAGTSGDTQYF
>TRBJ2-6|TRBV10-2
CASSEPQDSRGSGANVLTF